This TCR beta chain was observed in a study of PD-L1 blockade in urothelial cancer. Study as a whole: After treatment start, blood was analyzed at 3 weeks (second dose) and at 6 weeks.

The investigators introduced synthetic TCR analog templates into each PCR as spikes. Only in-frame clones appear in the TCRdb table, and some are missing; sequencing was by immunoSEQ multiplex PCR. The data hold approximately 44,000 clones, with roughly 89% observed a single time. Sample time point: peripheral blood 6 weeks after treatment start. Each patient gave between 1 and 8 samples of peripheral blood mononuclear cells, which were collected pretreatment and during treatment. Per germline, CDR1 MNHNS and CDR2 SASEGT. CDR3 length equals 15 residues. Trimming pared 3 bases from V and 1 base from J, leaving 9 bases between.

The input for sequencing was PBMCs, taken around atezolizumab (anti-PD-L1) treatment. The V call is TRBV6-1, the J call TRBJ2-2, with a possible D match to TRBD2 (5 bases). This sequence originates from a man between 70 and 80 years old with urothelial cancer. The CDR3 DNA reads as TGTGCCAGCAGTGATAAAGGACTGAACACCGGGGAGCTGTTTTTT. Translation gives CASSDKGLNTGELFF.